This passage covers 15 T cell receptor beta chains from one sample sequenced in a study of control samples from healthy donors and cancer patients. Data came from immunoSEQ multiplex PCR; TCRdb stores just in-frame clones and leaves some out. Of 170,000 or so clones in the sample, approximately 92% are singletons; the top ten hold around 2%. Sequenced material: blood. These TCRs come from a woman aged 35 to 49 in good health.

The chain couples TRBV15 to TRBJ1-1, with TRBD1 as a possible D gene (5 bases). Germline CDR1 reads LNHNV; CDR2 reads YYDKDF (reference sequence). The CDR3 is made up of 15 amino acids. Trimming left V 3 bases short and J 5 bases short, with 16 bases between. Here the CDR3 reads CATSRAGAGGTEAFF. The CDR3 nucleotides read TGTGCCACCAGCAGGGCCGGCGCGGGGGGGACTGAAGCTTTCTTT. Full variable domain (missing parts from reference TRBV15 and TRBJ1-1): DAMVIQNPRYQVTQFGKPVTLSCSQTLNHNVMYWYQQKSSQAPKLLFHYYDKDFNNEADTPDNFQSRRPNTSFCFLDIRSPGLGDTAMYLCATSRAGAGGTEAFFGQGTRLTVV.

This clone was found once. This CDR3 reads CASSSDSASSYEQYF. The CDR3 DNA reads as TGTGCCAGCAGCTCGGACAGCGCATCCTCCTACGAGCAGTACTTC. The rearrangement uses TRBV7-9 and TRBJ2-7, with a weak D call TRBD1 (6 bases). The ends were cut back, 4 bases at V and 0 bases at J, with 13 bases in the middle. The CDR3 sequence is 15 residues long. Germline CDR1 and CDR2: SEHNR and FQNEAQ (reference sequence).

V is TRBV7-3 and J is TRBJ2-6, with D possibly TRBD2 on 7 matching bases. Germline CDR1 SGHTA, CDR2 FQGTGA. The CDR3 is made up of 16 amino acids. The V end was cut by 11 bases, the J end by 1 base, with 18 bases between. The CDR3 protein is CAAKGEGGSGANVLTF. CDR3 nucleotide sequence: TGTGCCGCTAAGGGGGAGGGGGGGTCTGGGGCCAACGTCCTGACTTTC.

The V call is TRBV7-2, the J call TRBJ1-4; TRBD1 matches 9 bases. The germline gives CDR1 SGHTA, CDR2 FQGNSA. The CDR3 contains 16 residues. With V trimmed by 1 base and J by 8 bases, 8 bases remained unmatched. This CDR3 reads CASSLGWRGQGEKLFF. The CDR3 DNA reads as TGTGCCAGCAGCTTAGGCTGGAGGGGACAGGGCGAAAAACTGTTTTTT.

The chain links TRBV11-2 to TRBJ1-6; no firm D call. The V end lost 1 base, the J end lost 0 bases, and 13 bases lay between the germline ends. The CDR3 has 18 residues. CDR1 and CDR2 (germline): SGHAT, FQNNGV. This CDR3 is CASSLVMLLSSYNSPLHF. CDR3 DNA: TGTGCCAGCAGCTTAGTGATGTTGCTGAGCTCCTATAATTCACCCCTCCACTTT.

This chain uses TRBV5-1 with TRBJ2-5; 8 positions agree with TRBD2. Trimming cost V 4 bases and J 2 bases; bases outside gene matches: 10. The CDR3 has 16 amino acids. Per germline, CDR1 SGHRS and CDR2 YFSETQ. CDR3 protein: CASSDGLAPQQETQYF. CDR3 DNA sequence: TGCGCCAGCAGCGACGGACTAGCTCCCCAACAAGAGACCCAGTACTTC.

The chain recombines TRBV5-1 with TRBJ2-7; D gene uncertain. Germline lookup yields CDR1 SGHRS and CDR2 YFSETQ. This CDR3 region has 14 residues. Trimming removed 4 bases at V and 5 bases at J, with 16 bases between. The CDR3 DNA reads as TGCGCCAGCAGCCTCGAGCGAGGACGGGACGAGCAGTACTTC. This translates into CASSLERGRDEQYF.

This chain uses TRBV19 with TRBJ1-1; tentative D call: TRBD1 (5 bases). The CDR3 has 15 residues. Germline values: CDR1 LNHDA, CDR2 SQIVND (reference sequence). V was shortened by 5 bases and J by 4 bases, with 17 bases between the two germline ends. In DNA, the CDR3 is TGTGCCAGTAGTTTCGGGGACGTGGGAAGCACTGAAGCTTTCTTT. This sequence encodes CASSFGDVGSTEAFF.

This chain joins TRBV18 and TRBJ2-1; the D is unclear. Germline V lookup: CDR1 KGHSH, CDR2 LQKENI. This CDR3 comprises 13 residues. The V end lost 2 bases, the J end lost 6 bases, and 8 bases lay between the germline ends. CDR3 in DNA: TGTGCCAGCTCACCAGTGAGGTCCAATGAGCAGTTCTTC. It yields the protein CASSPVRSNEQFF.

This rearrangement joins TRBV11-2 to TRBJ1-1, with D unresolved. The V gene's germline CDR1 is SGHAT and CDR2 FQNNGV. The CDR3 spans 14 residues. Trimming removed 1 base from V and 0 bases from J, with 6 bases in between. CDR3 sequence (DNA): TGTGCCAGCAGCTTAGTAGTCATGAACACTGAAGCTTTCTTT. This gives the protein CASSLVVMNTEAFF. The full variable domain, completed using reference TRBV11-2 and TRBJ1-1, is EAGVAQSPRYKIIEKRQSVAFWCNPISGHATLYWYQQILGQGPKLLIQFQNNGVVDDSQLPKDRFSAERLKGVDSTLKIQPAKLEDSAVYLCASSLVVMNTEAFFGQGTRLTVV.

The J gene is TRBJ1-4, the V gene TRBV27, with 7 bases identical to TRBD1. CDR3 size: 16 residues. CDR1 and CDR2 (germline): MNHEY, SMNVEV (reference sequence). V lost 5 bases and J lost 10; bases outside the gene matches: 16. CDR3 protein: CASSVQLTGELGKLFF. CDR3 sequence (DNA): TGTGCCAGCAGTGTGCAACTCACAGGGGAATTAGGAAAACTGTTTTTT.

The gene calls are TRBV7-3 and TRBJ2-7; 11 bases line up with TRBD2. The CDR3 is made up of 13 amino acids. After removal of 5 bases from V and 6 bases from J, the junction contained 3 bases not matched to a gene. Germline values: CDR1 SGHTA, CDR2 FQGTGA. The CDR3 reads CASSGLAGGEQYF. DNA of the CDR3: TGTGCCAGCAGCGGGCTAGCGGGGGGCGAGCAGTACTTC. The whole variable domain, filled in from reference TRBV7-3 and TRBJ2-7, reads GAGVSQTPSNKVTEKGKYVELRCDPISGHTALYWYRQSLGQGPEFLIYFQGTGAADDSGLPNDRFFAVRPEGSVSTLKIQRTERGDSAVYLCASSGLAGGEQYFGPGTRLTVT.

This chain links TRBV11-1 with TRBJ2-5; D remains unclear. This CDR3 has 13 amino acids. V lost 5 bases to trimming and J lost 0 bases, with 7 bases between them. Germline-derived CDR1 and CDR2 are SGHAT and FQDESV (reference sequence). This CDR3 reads CASSEQNQETQYF. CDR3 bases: TGTGCCAGCAGCGAACAAAACCAAGAGACCCAGTACTTC.

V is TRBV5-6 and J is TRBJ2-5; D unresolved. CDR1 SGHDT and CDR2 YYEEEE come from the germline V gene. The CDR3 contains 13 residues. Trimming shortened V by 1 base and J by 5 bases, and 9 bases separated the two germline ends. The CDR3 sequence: CASSLIIPETQYF. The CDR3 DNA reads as TGTGCCAGCAGCTTGATTATCCCGGAGACCCAGTACTTC.

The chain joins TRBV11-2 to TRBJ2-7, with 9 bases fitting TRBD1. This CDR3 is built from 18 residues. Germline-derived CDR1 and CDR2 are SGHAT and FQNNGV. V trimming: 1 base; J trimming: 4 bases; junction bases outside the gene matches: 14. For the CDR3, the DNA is TGTGCCAGCAGCTTAGTGGCTACAGGGGGCTCCCGGGCTTACGAGCAGTACTTC. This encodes CASSLVATGGSRAYEQYF.